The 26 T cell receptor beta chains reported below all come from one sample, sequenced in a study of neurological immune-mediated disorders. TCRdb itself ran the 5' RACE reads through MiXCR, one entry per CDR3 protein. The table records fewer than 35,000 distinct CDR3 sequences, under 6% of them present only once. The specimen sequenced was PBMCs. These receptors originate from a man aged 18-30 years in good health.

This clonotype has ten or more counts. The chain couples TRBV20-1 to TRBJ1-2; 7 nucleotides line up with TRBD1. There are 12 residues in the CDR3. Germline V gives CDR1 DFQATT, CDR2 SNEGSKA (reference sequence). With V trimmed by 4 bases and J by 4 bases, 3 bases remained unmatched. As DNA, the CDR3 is TGCAGTGCTACGAACAGGGGCTATGGCTACACCTTC. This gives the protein CSATNRGYGYTF.

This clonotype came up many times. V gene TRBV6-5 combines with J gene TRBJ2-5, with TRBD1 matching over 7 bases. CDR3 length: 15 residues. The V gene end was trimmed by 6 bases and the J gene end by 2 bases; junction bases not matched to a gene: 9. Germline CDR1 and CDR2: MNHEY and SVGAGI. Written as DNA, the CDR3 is TGTGCCAGCAGCCATACCCCGGACAGGCAAGAGACCCAGTACTTC. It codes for CASSHTPDRQETQYF.

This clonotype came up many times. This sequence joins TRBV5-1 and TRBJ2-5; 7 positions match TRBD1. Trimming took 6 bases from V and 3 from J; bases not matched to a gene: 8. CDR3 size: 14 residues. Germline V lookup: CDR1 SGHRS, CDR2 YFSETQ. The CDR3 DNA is TGCGCCAGCAACGCAGGGGGACGAGAAGAGACCCAGTACTTC. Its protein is CASNAGGREETQYF.

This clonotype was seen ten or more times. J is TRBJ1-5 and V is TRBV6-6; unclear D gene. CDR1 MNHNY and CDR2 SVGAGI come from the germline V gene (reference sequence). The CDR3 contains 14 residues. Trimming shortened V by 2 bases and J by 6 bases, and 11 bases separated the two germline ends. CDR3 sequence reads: CASSYGSETQPQHF. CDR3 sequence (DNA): TGTGCCAGCAGTTACGGGAGTGAAACTCAGCCCCAGCATTTT.

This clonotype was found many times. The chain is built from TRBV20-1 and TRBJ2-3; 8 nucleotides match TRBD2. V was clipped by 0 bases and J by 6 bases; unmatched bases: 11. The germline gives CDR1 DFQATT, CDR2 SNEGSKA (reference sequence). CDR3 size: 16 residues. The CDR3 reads CSAREGRTSKSDTQYF. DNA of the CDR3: TGCAGTGCTAGAGAGGGCCGGACTAGCAAGTCGGATACGCAGTATTTT.

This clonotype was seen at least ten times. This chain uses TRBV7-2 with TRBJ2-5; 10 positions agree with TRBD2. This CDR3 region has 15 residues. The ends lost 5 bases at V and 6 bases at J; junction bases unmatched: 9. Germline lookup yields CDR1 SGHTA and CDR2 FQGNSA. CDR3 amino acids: CASSTGTSVLKTQYF. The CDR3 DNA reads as TGTGCCAGCAGCACCGGGACTAGCGTTTTAAAGACCCAGTACTTC.

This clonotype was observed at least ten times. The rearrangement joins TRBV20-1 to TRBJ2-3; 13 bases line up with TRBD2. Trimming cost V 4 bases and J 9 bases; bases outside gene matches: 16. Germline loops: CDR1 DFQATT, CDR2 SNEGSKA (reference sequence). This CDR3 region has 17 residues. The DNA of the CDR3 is TGCAGTGCTACGGACGCCGGGACTAGCGGGGTGTTAGGCACGCAGTATTTT. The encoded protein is CSATDAGTSGVLGTQYF.

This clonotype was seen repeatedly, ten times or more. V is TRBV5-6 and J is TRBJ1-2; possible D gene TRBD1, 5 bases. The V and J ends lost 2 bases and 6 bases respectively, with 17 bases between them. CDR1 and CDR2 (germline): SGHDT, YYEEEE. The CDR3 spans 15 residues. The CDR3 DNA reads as TGTGCCAGCAGCTTCCTCCAGGGATTAGGGAATGGCTACACCTTC. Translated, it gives CASSFLQGLGNGYTF.

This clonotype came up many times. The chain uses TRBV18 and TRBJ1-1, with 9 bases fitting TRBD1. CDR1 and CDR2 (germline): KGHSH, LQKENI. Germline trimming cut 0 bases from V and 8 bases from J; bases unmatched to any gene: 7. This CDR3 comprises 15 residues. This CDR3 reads CASSPPMGDRGEAFF. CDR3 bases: TGTGCCAGCTCACCACCGATGGGCGACAGGGGGGAAGCTTTCTTT.

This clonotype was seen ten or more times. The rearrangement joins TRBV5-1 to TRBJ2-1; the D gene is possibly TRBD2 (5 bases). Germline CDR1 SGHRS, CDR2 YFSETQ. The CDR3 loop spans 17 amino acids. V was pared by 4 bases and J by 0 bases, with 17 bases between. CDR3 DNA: TGCGCCAGCAGCCCGCTAAGCGCTGGAGGCTCCTACAATGAGCAGTTCTTC. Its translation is CASSPLSAGGSYNEQFF.

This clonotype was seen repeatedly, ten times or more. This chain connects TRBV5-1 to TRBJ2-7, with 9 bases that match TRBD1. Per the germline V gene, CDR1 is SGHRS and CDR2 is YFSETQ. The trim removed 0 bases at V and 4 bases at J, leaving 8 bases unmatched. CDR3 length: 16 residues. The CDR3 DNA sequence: TGCGCCAGCAGCTTGGCCACAGGGGGCGCCTCTTACGAGCAGTACTTC. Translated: CASSLATGGASYEQYF.

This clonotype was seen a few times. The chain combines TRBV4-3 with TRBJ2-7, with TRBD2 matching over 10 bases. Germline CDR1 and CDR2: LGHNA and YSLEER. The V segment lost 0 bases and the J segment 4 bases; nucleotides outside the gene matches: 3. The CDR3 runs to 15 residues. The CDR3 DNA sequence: TGCGCCAGCAGCCAAGACGCTAGCGGGAGTTACGAGCAGTACTTC. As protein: CASSQDASGSYEQYF.

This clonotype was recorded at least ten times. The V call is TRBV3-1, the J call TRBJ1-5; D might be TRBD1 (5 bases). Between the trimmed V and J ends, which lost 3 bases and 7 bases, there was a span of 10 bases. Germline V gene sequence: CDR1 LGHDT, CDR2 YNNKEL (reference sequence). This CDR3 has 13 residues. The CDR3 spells CASSQGPGQPQHF. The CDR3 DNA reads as TGTGCCAGCAGCCAGGGGCCCGGGCAGCCCCAGCATTTT.

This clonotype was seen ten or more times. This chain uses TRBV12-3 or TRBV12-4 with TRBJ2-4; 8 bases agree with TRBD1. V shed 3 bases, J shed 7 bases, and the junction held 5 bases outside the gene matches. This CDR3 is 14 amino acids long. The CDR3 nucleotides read TGTGCCAGCAGTTTGGACCGACAGGGGAACATTCAGTACTTC. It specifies CASSLDRQGNIQYF.

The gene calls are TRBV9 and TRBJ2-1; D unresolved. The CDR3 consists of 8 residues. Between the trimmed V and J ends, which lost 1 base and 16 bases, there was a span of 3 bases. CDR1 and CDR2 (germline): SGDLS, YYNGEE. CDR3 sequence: CASSVSFF. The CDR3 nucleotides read TGTGCCAGCAGCGTATCATTCTTC.

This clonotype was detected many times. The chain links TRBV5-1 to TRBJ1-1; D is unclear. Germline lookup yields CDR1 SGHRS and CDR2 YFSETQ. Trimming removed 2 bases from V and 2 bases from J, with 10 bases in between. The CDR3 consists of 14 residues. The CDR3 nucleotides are TGCGCCAGCAGCTTCGATGCGGGAAACACTGAAGCTTTCTTT. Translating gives CASSFDAGNTEAFF.

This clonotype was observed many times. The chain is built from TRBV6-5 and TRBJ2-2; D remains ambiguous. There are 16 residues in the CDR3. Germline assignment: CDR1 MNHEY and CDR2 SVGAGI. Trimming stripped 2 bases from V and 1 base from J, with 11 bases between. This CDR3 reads CASSYVGKRNTGELFF. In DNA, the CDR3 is TGTGCCAGCAGTTACGTGGGGAAAAGGAACACCGGGGAGCTGTTTTTT.

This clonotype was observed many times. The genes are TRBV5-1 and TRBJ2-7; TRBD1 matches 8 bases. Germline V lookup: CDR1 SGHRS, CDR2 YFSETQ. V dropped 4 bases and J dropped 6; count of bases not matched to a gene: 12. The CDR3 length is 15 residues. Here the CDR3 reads CASSPGQGQSGEQYF. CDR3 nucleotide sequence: TGCGCCAGCAGCCCAGGACAGGGACAAAGCGGCGAGCAGTACTTC.

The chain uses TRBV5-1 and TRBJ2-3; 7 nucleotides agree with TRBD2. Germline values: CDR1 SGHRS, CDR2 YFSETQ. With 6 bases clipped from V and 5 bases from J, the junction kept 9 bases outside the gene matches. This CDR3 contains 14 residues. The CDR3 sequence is CASTRAGPVDTQYF. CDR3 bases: TGCGCCAGCACTCGAGCGGGGCCCGTAGATACGCAGTATTTT.

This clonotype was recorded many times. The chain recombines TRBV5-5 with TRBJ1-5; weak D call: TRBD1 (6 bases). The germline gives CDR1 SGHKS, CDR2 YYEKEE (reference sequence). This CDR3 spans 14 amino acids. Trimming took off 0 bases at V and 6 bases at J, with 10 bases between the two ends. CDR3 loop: CASSLAGGSQPQHF. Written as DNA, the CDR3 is TGTGCCAGCAGCTTGGCGGGGGGCAGTCAGCCCCAGCATTTT. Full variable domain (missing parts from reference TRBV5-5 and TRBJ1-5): DAGVTQSPTHLIKTRGQQVTLRCSPISGHKSVSWYQQVLGQGPQFIFQYYEKEERGRGNFPDRFSARQFPNYSSELNVNALLLGDSALYLCASSLAGGSQPQHFGDGTRLSIL.

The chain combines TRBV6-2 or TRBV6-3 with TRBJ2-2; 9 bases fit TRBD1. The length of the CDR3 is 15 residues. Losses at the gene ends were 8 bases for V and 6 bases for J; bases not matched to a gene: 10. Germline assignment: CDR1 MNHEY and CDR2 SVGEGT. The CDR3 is CASATTGGVSGELFF. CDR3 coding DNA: TGTGCCAGCGCCACTACAGGGGGCGTTTCCGGGGAGCTGTTTTTT.

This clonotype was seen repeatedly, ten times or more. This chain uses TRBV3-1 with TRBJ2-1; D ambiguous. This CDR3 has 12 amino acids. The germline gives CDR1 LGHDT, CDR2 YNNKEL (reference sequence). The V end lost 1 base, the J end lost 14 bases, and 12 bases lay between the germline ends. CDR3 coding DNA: TGTGCCAGCAGCCAAGGCGAAACTCAGGAGTTCTTC. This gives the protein CASSQGETQEFF.

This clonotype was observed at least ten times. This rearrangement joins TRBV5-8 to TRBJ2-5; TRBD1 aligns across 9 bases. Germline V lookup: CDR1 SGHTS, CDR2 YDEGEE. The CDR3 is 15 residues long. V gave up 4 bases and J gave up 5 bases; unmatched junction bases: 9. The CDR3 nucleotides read TGTGCCAGCAGCCCAGGACAGGGGACCCAGGAGACCCAGTACTTC. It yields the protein CASSPGQGTQETQYF.

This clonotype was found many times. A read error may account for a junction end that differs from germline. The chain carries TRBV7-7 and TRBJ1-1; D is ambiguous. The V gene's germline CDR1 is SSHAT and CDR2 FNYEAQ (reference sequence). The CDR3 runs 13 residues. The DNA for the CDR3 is TGTGCTAGCAGCTTAGTAGAGAACACTGAAGCTTTCTTT. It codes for CASSLVENTEAFF.

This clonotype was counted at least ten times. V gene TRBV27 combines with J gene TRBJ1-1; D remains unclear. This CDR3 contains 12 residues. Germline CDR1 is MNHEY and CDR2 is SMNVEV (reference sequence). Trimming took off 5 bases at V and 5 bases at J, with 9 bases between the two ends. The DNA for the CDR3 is TGTGCCAGCAGTATACGGGGAACTGAAGCTTTCTTT. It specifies CASSIRGTEAFF.

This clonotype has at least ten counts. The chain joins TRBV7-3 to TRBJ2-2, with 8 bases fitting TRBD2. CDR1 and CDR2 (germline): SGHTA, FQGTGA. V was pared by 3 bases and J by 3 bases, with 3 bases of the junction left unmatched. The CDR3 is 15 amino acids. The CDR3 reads CASSFGGGYTGELFF. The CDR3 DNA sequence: TGTGCCAGCAGCTTCGGGGGGGGGTACACCGGGGAGCTGTTTTTT.